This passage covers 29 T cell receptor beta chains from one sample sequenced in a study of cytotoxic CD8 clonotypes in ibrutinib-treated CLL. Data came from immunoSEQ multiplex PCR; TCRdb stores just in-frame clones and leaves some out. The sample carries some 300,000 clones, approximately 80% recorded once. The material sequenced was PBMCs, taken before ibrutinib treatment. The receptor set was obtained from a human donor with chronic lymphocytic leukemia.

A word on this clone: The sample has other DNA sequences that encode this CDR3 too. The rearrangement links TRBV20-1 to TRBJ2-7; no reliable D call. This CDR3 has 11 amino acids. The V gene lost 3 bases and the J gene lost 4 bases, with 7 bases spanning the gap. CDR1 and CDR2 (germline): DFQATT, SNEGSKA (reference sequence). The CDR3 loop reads CSASPGYEQYF. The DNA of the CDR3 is TGCAGTGCTAGCCCCGGTTACGAGCAGTACTTC.

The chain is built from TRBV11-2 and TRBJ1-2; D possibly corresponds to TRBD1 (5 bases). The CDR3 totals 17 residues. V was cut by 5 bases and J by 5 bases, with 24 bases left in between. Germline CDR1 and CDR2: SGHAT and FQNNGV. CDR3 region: CASSPSGTTDGVYGYTF. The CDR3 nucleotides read TGTGCCAGCAGCCCATCCGGGACGACCGACGGAGTTTATGGCTACACCTTC.

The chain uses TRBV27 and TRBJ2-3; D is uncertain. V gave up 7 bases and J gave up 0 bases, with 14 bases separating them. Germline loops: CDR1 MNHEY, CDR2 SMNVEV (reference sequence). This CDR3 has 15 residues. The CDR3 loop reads CASIPGPASTDTQYF. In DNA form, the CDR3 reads TGTGCCAGCATACCCGGGCCGGCTAGCACAGATACGCAGTATTTT.

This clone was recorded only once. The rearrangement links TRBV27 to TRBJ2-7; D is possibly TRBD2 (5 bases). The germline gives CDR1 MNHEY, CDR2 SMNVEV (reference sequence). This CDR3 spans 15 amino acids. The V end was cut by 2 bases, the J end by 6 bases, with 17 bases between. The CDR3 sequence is CASSLTREMWREQYF. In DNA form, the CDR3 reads TGTGCCAGCAGTTTAACTAGGGAGATGTGGCGCGAGCAGTACTTC.

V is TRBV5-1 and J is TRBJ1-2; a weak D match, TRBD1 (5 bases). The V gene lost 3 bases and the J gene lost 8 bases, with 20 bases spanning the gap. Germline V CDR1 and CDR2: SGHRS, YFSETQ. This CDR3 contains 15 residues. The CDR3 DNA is TGCGCCAGCAGCTCGGCCCGGGACGGCCTAGGAGGCTACACCTTC. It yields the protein CASSSARDGLGGYTF.

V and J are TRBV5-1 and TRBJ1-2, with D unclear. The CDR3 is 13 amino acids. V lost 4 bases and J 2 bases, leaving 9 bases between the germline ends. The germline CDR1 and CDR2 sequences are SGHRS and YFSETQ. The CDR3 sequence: CASSPRENYGYTF. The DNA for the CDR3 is TGCGCCAGCAGCCCCCGCGAGAACTATGGCTACACCTTC.

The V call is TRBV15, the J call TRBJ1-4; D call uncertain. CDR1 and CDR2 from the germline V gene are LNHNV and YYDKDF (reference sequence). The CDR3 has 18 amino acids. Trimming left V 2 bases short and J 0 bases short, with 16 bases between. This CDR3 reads CATSRPALGYATNEKLFF. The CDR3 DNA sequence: TGTGCCACCAGCAGACCTGCCTTGGGTTATGCAACTAATGAAAAACTGTTTTTT.

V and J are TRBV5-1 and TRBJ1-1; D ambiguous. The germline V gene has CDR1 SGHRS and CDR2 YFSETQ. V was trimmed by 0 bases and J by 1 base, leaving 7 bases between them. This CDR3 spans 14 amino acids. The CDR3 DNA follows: TGCGCCAGCAGCTTGGGGGCAGGGAACACTGAAGCTTTCTTT. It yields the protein CASSLGAGNTEAFF. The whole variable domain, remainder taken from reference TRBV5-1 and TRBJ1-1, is KAGVTQTPRYLIKTRGQQVTLSCSPISGHRSVSWYQQTPGQGLQFLFEYFSETQRNKGNFPGRFSGRQFSNSRSEMNVSTLELGDSALYLCASSLGAGNTEAFFGQGTRLTVV.

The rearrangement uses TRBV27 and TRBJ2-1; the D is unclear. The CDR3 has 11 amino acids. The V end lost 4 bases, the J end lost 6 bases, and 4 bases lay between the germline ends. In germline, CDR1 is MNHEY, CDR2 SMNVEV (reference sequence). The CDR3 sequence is CASSYGNEQFF. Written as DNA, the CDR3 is TGTGCCAGCAGTTATGGCAATGAGCAGTTCTTC.

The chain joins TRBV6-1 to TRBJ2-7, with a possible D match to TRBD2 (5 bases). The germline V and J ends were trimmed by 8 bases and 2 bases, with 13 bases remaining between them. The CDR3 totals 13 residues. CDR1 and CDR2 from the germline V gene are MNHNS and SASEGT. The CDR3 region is CASLGGLPYEQYF. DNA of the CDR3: TGTGCCAGCTTAGGAGGATTGCCCTACGAGCAGTACTTC.

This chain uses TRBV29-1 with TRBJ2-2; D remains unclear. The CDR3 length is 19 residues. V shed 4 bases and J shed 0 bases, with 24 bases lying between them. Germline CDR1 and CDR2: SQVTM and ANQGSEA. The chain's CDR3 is CSVAHPYIHRRANTGELFF. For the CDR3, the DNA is TGCAGCGTTGCGCACCCATACATCCACCGACGTGCGAACACCGGGGAGCTGTTTTTT.

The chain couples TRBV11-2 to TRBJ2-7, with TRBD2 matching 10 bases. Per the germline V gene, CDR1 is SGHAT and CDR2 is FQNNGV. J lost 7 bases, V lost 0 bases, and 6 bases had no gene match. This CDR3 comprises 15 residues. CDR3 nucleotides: TGTGCCAGCAGCTTAGAGCGAGCGGGAGGGGGTGAGCAGTACTTC. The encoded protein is CASSLERAGGGEQYF.

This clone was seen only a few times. CDR3 sequence: CASREQAAQSYEQYF. CDR3 DNA sequence: TGTGCCAGCAGAGAACAGGCGGCTCAGTCCTACGAGCAGTACTTC. The chain is built from TRBV6-1 and TRBJ2-7; perhaps TRBD1 as D (5 bases). CDR3 length: 15 amino acids. Between the trimmed V and J ends, which lost 6 bases and 1 base, there was a span of 16 bases. Germline V lookup: CDR1 MNHNS, CDR2 SASEGT.

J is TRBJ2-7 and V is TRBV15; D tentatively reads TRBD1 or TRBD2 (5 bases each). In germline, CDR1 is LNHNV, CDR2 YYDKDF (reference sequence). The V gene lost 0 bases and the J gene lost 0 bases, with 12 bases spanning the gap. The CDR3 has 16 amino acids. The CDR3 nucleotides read TGTGCCACCAGCAGAGATGTTGGGGGAAGCTCCTACGAGCAGTACTTC. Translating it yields CATSRDVGGSSYEQYF.

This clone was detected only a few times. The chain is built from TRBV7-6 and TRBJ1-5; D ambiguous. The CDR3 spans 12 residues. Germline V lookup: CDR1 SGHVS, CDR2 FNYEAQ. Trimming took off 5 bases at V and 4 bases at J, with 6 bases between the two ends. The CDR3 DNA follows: TGTGCCAGCAGCCCCCCGAATCAGCCCCAGCATTTT. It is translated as CASSPPNQPQHF.

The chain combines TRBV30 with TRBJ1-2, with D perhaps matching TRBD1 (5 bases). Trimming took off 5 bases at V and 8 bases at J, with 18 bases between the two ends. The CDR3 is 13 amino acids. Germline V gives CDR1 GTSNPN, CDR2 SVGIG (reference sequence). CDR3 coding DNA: TGTGCCTGGGCCCCAGGGACCTGGGGGGGCTACACCTTC. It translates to CAWAPGTWGGYTF.

In DNA form, the CDR3 reads TGCGCCAGCAGCCAAGATCTGGACAGGGTAAACCCTGGGGCCAACGTCCTGACTTTC. It yields the protein CASSQDLDRVNPGANVLTF. The rearrangement joins TRBV4-3 to TRBJ2-6; 8 nucleotides line up with TRBD1. Unmatched junction bases numbered 9, after V lost 0 bases and J lost 2 bases. The CDR3 sequence is 19 residues long. From germline, CDR1 is LGHNA and CDR2 YSLEER.

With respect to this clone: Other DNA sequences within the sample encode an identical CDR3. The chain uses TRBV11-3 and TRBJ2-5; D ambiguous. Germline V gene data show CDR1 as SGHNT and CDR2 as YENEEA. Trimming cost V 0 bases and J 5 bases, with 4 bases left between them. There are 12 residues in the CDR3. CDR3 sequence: CASSLEGETQYF. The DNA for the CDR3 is TGTGCCAGCAGCTTAGAGGGGGAGACCCAGTACTTC.

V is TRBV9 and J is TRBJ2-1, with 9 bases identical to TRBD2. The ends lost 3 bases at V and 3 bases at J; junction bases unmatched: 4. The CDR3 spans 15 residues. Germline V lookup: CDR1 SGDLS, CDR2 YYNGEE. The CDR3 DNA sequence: TGTGCCAGCAGCGCCGCTAGCGGGATCTACAATGAGCAGTTCTTC. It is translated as CASSAASGIYNEQFF. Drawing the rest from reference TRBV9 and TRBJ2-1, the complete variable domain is DSGVTQTPKHLITATGQRVTLRCSPRSGDLSVYWYQQSLDQGLQFLIQYYNGEERAKGNILERFSAQQFPDLHSELNLSSLELGDSALYFCASSAASGIYNEQFFGPGTRLTVL.

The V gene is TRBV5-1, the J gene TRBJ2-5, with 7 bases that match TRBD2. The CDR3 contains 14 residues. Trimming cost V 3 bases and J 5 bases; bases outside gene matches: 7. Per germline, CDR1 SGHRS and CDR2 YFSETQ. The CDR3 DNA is TGCGCCAGCAGCTCCGGACTAGTCACGGAGACCCAGTACTTC. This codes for CASSSGLVTETQYF.

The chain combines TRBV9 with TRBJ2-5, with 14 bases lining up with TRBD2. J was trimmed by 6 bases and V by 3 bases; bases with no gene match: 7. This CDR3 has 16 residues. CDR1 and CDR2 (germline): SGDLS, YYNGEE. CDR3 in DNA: TGTGCCAGCAGCGAGGGACTAGCGGGAGATTTTAAGACCCAGTACTTC. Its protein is CASSEGLAGDFKTQYF.

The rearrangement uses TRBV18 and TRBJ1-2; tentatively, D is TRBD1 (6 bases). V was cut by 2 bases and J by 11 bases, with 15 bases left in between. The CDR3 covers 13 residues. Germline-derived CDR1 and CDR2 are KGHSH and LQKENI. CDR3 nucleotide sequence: TGTGCCAGCTCACCAGTCCACAGGGAAGGGTACACCTTC. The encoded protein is CASSPVHREGYTF.

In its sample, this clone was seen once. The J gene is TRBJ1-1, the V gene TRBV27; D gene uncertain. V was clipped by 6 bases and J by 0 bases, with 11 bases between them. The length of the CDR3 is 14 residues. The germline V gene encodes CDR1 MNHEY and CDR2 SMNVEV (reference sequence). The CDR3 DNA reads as TGTGCCAGCAGGGTGCAGACCATGAACACTGAAGCTTTCTTT. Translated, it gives CASRVQTMNTEAFF.

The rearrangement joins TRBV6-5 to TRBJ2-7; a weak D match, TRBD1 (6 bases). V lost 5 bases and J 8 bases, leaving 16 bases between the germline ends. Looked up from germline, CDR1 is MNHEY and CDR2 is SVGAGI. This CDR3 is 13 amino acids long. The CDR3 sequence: CASSQSTGIQQYF. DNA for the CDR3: TGTGCCAGCAGTCAATCTACAGGGATACAGCAGTACTTC.

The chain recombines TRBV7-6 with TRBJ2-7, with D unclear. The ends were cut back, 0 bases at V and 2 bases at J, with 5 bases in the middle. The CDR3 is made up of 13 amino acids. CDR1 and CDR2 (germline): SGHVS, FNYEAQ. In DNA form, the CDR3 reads TGTGCCAGCAGCTTAGCGTTTACCTACGAGCAGTACTTC. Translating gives CASSLAFTYEQYF.

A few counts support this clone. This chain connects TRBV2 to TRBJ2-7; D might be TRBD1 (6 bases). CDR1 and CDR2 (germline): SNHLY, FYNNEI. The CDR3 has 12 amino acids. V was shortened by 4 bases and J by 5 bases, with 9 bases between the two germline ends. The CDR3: CASSGQVDEQYF. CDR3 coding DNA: TGTGCCAGCAGTGGACAGGTTGACGAGCAGTACTTC.

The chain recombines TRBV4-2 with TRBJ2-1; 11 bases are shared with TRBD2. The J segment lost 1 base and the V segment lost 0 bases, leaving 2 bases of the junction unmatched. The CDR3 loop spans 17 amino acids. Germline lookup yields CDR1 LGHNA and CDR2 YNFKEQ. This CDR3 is CASSQDPSGRSYNEQFF. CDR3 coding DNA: TGTGCCAGCAGCCAAGATCCTAGCGGGAGGTCCTACAATGAGCAGTTCTTC.

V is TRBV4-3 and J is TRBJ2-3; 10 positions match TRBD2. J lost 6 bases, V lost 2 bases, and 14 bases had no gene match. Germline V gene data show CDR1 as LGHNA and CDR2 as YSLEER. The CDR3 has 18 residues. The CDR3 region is CASSQLTRTSGGSDTQYF. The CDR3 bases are TGCGCCAGCAGCCAATTGACCCGGACTAGCGGCGGCTCTGATACGCAGTATTTT.

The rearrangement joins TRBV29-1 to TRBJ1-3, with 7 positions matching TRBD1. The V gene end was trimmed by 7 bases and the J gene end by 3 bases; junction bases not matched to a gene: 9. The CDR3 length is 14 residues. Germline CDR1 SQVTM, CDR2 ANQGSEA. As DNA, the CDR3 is TGCAGCGCCATGACAGGGTACAGTGGAAACACCATATATTTT. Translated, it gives CSAMTGYSGNTIYF.